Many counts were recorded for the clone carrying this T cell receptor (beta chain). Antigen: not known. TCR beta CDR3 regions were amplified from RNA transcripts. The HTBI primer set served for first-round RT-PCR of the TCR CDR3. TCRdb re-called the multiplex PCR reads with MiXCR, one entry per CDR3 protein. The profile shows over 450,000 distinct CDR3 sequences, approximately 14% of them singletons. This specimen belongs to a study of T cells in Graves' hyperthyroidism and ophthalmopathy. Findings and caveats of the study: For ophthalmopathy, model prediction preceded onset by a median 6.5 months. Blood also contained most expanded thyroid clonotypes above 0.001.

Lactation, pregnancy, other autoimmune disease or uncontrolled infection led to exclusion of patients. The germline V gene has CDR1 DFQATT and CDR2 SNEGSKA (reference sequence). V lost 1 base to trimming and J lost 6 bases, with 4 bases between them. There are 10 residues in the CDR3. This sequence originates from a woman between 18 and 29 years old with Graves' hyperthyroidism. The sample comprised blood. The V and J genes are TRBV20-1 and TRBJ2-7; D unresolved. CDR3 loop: CSARVSEQYF. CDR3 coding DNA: TGCAGTGCTAGAGTGTCCGAGCAGTACTTC.